The clone carrying this TCR beta chain was detected many times. Its antigen is as yet unknown. The CDR3 loop spans 16 amino acids. Trimming took off 3 bases at V and 1 base at J, with 17 bases between the two ends. CDR1 and CDR2 from the germline V gene are DFQATT and SNEGSKA (reference sequence). This record belongs to a study of T cells in Graves' hyperthyroidism and ophthalmopathy. Broader study findings: Blood held most thyroid clonotypes expanded above 0.001 frequency.

Amplified regions were TCR beta CDR3 sequences from RNA transcripts. With the HTBI primer set, the TCR CDR3 went through a first round of RT-PCR. TCRdb fed the multiplex PCR reads into MiXCR, producing one record per CDR3 protein. The sample holds 200,000 to 300,000 distinct CDR3 sequences, approximately 16% seen once. Fresh peripheral blood, 10 ml, yielded the PBMCs. The source is a young woman with Graves' ophthalmopathy. Input material: blood. The chain uses TRBV20-1 and TRBJ2-3; D possibly corresponds to TRBD1 (5 bases). The CDR3 sequence is CSARARDSKGTDTQYF. The CDR3 DNA reads as TGCAGTGCTAGGGCCCGTGACAGCAAAGGCACAGATACGCAGTATTTT.